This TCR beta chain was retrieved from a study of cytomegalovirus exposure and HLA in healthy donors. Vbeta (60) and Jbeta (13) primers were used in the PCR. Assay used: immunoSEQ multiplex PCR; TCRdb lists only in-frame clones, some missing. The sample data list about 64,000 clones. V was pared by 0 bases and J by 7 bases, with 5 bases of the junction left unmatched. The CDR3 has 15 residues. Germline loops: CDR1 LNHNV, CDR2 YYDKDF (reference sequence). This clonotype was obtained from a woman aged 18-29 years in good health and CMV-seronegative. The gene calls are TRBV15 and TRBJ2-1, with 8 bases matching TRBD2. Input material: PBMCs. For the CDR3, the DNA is TGTGCCACCAGCAGAGATCGGGGCGGGGGGAATGAGCAGTTCTTC. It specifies CATSRDRGGGNEQFF.